The 3 T cell receptor beta chains listed next were all sequenced from one sample in a study of T cell repertoires in cytomegalovirus infection. Their antigen targets remain unknown. One entry per CDR3 protein results from TCRdb running MiXCR on the reads. The data show roughly 990,000 distinct CDR3 sequences, less than 40% seen once. This sample comprised cultured CD8+ T cells from PBMCs, obtained from culture after CMV antigen stimulation. These receptor sequences come from a human donor in good health (CMV status not recorded). Some clones in this sample may be carry-over from other donors' samples.

Ten or more counts support this clonotype. V usage is TRBV5-5 and J usage is TRBJ2-7; D gene ambiguous. The CDR3 covers 13 residues. The germline V gene encodes CDR1 SGHKS and CDR2 YYEKEE (reference sequence). Trimming took off 0 bases at V and 3 bases at J, with 7 bases between the two ends. The CDR3 DNA follows: TGTGCCAGCAGCTTGGACCTTGTCTACGAGCAGTACTTC. Its translation is CASSLDLVYEQYF.

V is TRBV5-1 and J is TRBJ1-4; D ambiguous. Trimming left V 0 bases short and J 3 bases short, with 9 bases between. CDR1 SGHRS and CDR2 YFSETQ come from the germline V gene. The CDR3 has 15 amino acids. CDR3 in DNA: TGCGCCAGCAGCTTGGACCCCAAGGCTAATGAAAAACTGTTTTTT. Translated, it gives CASSLDPKANEKLFF.

Only a few counts were recorded for this clonotype. The J gene is TRBJ1-5, the V gene TRBV7-9; possible D gene TRBD1, 5 bases. CDR1 is SEHNR, CDR2 FQNEAQ, per germline (reference sequence). The CDR3 runs 14 residues. The ends were cut back, 1 base at V and 7 bases at J, with 11 bases in the middle. CDR3 sequence: CASSLVAQGQPQHF. The CDR3 DNA follows: TGTGCCAGCAGCTTAGTGGCCCAGGGACAGCCCCAGCATTTT. The whole variable domain, remainder taken from reference TRBV7-9 and TRBJ1-5, is DTGVSQNPRHKITKRGQNVTFRCDPISEHNRLYWYRQTLGQGPEFLTYFQNEAQLEKSRLLSDRFSAERPKGSFSTLEIQRTEQGDSAMYLCASSLVAQGQPQHFGDGTRLSIL.